Detailed here is one T cell receptor (beta chain). The sample originates from a study of graft-versus-host responses after intestinal transplantation. There are 14 residues in the CDR3. Losses at the gene ends were 2 bases for V and 5 bases for J; bases not matched to a gene: 4. CDR1 and CDR2 (germline): SGDLS, YYNGEE. Profiling relied on immunoSEQ multiplex PCR, and the TCRdb table lists in-frame clones only, not all of them. The sample gives about 39,000 clones, about nine tenths of which show up once; roughly 6.6% is in the top ten. The sample was PBMCs, taken about nine months after transplant. The chain employs TRBV9 and TRBJ1-1; 9 positions match TRBD1. The origin of this receptor is a human patient who received an intestinal transplant, so some T cells may come from the graft donor. CDR3 nucleotides: TGTGCCAGCAGCGTCACAGGGGGCTTAACTGAAGCTTTCTTT. Its protein is CASSVTGGLTEAFF.